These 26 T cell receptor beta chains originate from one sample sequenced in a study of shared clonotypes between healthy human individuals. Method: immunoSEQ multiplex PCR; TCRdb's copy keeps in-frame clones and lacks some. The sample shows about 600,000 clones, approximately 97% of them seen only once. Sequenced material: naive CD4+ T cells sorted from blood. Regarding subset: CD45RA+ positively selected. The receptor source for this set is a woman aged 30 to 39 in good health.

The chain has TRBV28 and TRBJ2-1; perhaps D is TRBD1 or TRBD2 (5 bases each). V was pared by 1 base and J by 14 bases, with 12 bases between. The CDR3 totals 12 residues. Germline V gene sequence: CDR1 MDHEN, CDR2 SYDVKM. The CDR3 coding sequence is TGTGCCAGCAGTTTATTGGAAGGGACGGAGTTCTTC. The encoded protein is CASSLLEGTEFF. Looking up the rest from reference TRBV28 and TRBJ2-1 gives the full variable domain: DVKVTQSSRYLVKRTGEKVFLECVQDMDHENMFWYRQDPGLGLRLIYFSYDVKMKEKGDIPEGYSVSREKKERFSLILESASTNQTSMYLCASSLLEGTEFFGPGTRLTVL.

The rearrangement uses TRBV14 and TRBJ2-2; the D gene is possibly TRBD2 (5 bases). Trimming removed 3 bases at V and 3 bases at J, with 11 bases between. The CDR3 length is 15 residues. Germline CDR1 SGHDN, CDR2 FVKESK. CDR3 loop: CASSQASGYTGELFF. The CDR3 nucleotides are TGTGCCAGCAGCCAGGCATCGGGGTACACCGGGGAGCTGTTTTTT.

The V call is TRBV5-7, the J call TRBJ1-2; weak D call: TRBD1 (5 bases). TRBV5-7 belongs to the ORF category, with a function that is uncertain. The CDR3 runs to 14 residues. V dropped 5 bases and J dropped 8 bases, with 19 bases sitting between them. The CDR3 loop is CASRRGGSVRGYTF. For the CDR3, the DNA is TGTGCCAGCAGAAGGGGAGGTTCAGTACGCGGCTACACCTTC.

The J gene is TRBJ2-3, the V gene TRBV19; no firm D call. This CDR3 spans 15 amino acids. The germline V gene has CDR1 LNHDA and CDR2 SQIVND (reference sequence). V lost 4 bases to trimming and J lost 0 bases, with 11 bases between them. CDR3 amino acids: CASSRVEGSTDTQYF. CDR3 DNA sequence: TGTGCCAGTAGTAGGGTCGAAGGTAGCACAGATACGCAGTATTTT.

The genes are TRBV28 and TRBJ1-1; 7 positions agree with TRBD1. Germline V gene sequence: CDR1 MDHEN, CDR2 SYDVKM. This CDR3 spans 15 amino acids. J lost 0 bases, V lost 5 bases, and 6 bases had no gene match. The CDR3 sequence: CASSPGDRMNTEAFF. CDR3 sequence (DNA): TGTGCCAGCAGTCCAGGGGACAGAATGAACACTGAAGCTTTCTTT.

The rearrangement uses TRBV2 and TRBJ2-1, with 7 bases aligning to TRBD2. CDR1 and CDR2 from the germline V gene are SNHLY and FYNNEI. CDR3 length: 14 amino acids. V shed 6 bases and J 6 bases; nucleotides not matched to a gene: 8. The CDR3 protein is CASSRETSSNEQFF. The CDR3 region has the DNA TGTGCCAGCAGCCGTGAGACTAGCAGCAATGAGCAGTTCTTC.

The CDR3 is CASSRTSGTDTQYF. DNA of the CDR3: TGTGCCAGCAGCCGGACTAGCGGCACAGATACGCAGTATTTT. The chain has TRBV6-5 and TRBJ2-3; 9 bases agree with TRBD2. In germline, CDR1 is MNHEY, CDR2 SVGAGI. CDR3 length: 14 residues. J was trimmed by 1 base and V by 6 bases; bases with no gene match: 2.

The CDR3 spells CASSDPMMAGELFF. The CDR3 DNA follows: TGTGCCAGCAGCGACCCTATGATGGCCGGGGAGCTGTTTTTT. The rearrangement joins TRBV28 to TRBJ2-2; D remains ambiguous. The CDR3 is 14 amino acids. Germline V gives CDR1 MDHEN, CDR2 SYDVKM. Trimming took off 6 bases at V and 6 bases at J, with 14 bases between the two ends.

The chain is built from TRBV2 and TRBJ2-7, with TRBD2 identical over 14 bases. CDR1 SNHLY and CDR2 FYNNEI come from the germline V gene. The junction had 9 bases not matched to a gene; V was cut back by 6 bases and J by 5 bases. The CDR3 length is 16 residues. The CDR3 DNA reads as TGTGCCAGCAGGCCAGGGACTAGCGGGAGTACACACGAGCAGTACTTC. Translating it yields CASRPGTSGSTHEQYF. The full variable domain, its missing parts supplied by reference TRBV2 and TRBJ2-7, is EPEVTQTPSHQVTQMGQEVILRCVPISNHLYFYWYRQILGQKVEFLVSFYNNEISEKSEIFDDQFSVERPDGSNFTLKIRSTKLEDSAMYFCASRPGTSGSTHEQYFGPGTRLTVT.

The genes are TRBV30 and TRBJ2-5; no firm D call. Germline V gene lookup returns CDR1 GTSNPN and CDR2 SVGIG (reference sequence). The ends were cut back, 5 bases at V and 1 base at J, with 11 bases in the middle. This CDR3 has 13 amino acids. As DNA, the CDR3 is TGTGCCTGGGCGAAAGCGCCCCAAGAGACCCAGTACTTC. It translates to CAWAKAPQETQYF.

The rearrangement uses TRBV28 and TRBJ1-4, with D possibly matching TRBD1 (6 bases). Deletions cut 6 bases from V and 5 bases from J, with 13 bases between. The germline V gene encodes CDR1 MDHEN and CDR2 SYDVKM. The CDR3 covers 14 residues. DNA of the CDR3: TGTGCCAGCAGGACCGGACAGCCGAATGAAAAACTGTTTTTT. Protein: CASRTGQPNEKLFF.

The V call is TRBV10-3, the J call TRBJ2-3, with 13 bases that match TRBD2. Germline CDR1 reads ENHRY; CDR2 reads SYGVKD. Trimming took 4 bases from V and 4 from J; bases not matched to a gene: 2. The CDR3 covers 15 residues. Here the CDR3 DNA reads TGTGCCATCAGTGGGACTAGCGGGAGCGCAGATACGCAGTATTTT. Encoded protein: CAISGTSGSADTQYF.

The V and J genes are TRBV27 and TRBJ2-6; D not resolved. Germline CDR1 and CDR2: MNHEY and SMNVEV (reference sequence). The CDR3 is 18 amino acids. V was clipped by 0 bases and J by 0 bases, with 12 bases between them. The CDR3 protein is CASSLSLRFLSGANVLTF. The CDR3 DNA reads TGTGCCAGCAGTTTATCGTTACGGTTCCTCTCTGGGGCCAACGTCCTGACTTTC.

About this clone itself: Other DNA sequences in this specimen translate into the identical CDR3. CDR3 DNA sequence: TGTGCCAGTAGCGGGACAGGGGGTGCCGGGGAGCTGTTTTTT. The encoded protein is CASSGTGGAGELFF. The genes are TRBV19 and TRBJ2-2; 11 bases agree with TRBD1. In germline, CDR1 is LNHDA, CDR2 SQIVND (reference sequence). The CDR3 is made up of 14 amino acids. Germline trimming cut 6 bases from V and 6 bases from J; bases unmatched to any gene: 3.

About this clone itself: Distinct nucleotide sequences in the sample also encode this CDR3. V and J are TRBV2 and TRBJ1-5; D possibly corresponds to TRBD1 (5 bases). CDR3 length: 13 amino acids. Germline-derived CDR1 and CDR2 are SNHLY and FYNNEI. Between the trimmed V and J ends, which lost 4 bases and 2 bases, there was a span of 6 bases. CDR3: CASSVRGNQPQHF. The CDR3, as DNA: TGTGCCAGCAGTGTCAGGGGCAATCAGCCCCAGCATTTT.

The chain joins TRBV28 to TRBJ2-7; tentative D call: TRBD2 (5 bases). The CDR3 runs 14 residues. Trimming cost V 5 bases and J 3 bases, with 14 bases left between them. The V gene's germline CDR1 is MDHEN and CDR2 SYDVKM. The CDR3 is CASSPSGLGYEQYF. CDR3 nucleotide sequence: TGTGCCAGCAGTCCCTCGGGATTGGGCTACGAGCAGTACTTC.

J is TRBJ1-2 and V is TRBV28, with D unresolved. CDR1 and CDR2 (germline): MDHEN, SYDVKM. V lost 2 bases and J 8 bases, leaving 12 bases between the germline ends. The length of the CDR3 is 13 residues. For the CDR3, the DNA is TGTGCCAGCAGTTTACTTAACCAAGGAGGCTACACCTTC. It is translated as CASSLLNQGGYTF.

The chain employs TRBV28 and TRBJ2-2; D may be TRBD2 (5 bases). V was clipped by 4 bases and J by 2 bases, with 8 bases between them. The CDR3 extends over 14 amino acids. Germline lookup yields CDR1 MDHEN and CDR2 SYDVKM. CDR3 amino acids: CASSSDSNTGELFF. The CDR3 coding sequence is TGTGCCAGCAGTTCGGACTCAAACACCGGGGAGCTGTTTTTT. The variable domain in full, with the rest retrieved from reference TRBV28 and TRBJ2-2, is DVKVTQSSRYLVKRTGEKVFLECVQDMDHENMFWYRQDPGLGLRLIYFSYDVKMKEKGDIPEGYSVSREKKERFSLILESASTNQTSMYLCASSSDSNTGELFFGEGSRLTVL.

This CDR3 is CGKTPRIQSRANVLTF. The CDR3 nucleotides are TGTGGCAAAACACCAAGGATACAAAGTCGGGCCAACGTCCTGACTTTC. The genes are TRBV8-2 and TRBJ2-6. TRBV8-2 is noted as a pseudogene. The CDR3 sequence is 16 residues long.

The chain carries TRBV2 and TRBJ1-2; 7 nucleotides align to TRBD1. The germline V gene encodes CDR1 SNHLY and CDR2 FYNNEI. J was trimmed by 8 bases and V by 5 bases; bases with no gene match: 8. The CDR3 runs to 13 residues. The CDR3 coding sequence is TGTGCCAGCAGTACCAACAGGGGAAGGGGCTACACCTTC. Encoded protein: CASSTNRGRGYTF.

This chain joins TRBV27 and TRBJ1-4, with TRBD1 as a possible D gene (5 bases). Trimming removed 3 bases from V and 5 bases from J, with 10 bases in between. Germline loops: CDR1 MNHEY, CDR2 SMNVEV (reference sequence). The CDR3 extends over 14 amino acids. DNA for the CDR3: TGTGCCAGCAGTTTTGCGGGGCCGAATGAAAAACTGTTTTTT. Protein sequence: CASSFAGPNEKLFF.

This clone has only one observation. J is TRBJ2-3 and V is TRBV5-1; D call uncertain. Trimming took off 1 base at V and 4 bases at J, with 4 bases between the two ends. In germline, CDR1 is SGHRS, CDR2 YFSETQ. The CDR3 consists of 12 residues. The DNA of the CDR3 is TGCGCCAGCAGCTTGTTGCCAGATACGCAGTATTTT. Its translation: CASSLLPDTQYF.

CDR3 residues: CASSPTGTSLEQYF. The CDR3 coding sequence is TGCGCCAGCAGCCCGACGGGGACTAGTCTCGAGCAGTACTTC. This chain joins TRBV5-1 and TRBJ2-7, with 8 bases aligning to TRBD2. The CDR3 contains 14 residues. Trimming removed 4 bases from V and 6 bases from J; junction bases left unmatched: 9. Germline CDR1 and CDR2: SGHRS and YFSETQ. The variable domain in full, completed from reference TRBV5-1 and TRBJ2-7, reads KAGVTQTPRYLIKTRGQQVTLSCSPISGHRSVSWYQQTPGQGLQFLFEYFSETQRNKGNFPGRFSGRQFSNSRSEMNVSTLELGDSALYLCASSPTGTSLEQYFGPGTRLTVT.

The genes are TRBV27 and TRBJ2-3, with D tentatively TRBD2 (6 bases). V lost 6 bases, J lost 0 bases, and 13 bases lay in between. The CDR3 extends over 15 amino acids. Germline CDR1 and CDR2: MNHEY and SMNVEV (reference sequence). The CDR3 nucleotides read TGTGCCAGCAGACTGAGCGGGCTTAGCACAGATACGCAGTATTTT. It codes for CASRLSGLSTDTQYF.

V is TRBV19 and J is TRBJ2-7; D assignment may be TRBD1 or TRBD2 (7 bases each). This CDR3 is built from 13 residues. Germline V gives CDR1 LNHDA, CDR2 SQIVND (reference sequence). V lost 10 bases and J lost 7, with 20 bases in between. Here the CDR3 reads CANPDRAGDEQYF. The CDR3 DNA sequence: TGTGCCAACCCTGACAGGGCGGGAGATGAGCAGTACTTC.

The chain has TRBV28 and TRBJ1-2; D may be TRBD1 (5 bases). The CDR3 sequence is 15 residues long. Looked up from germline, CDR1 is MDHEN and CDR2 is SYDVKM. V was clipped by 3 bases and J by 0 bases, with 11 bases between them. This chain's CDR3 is CASSFLGQTNYGYTF. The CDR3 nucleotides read TGTGCCAGCAGTTTTTTGGGGCAGACTAACTATGGCTACACCTTC.